This T cell receptor (beta chain) stems from a study of T cells after yellow fever vaccination. Study-level results: Reappearance after the booster was observed for most primary-vaccination clones (about 97% CD4, just over 85% CD8). Few clonotypes appeared in both CD4 and CD8 compartments. Abundant bulk-derived clonotypes could contaminate FACS-sorted repertoires.

The length of the CDR3 is 14 residues. Germline assignment: CDR1 SEHNR and CDR2 FQNEAQ (reference sequence). V dropped 4 bases and J dropped 8 bases, with 12 bases sitting between them. TCRdb re-derived calls from the 5' RACE reads in MiXCR, one entry per CDR3 protein. The sample contains hundreds of thousands of distinct CDR3 sequences, 15% to 20% of which appear only once. Of note for this clonotype: Its antigen is not identified.

This specimen consisted of PBMCs, obtained before the yellow fever booster vaccination. The sequence was collected from a man aged 18 to 29 who received the YFV17D yellow fever vaccine. This rearrangement joins TRBV7-9 to TRBJ1-6; no firm D call. The CDR3 coding sequence is TGTGCCAGCAGCTACGGTTTCGGGGATTCACCCCTCCACTTT. Its translation: CASSYGFGDSPLHF.